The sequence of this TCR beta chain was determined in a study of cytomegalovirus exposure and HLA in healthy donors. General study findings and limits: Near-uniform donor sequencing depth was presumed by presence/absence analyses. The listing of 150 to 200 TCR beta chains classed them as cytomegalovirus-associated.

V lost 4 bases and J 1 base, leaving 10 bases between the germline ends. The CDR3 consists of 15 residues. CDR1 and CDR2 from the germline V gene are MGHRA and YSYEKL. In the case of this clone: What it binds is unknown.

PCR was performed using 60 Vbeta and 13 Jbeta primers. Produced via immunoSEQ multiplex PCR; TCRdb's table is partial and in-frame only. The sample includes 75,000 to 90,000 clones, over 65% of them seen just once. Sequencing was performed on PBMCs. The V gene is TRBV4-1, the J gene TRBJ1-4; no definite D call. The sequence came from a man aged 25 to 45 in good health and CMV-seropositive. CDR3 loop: CASSRLEGTNEKLFF. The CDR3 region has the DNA TGCGCCAGCAGCCGCCTGGAGGGAACTAATGAAAAACTGTTTTTT.